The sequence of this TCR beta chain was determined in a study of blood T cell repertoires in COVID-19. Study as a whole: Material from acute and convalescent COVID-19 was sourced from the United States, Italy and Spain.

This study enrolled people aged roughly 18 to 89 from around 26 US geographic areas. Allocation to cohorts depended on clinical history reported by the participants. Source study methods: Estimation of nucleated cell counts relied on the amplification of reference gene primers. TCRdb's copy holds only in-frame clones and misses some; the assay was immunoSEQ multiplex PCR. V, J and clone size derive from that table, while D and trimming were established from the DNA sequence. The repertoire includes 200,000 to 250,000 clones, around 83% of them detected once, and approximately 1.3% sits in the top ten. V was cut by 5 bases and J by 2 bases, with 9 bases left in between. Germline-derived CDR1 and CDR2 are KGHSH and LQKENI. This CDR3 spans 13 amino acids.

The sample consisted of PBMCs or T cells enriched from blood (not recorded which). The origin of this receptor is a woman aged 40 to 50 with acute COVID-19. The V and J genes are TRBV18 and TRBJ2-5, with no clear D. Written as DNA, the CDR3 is TGTGCCAGCTCAGAATCACTTCAAGAGACCCAGTACTTC. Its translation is CASSESLQETQYF.